These 14 T cell receptor beta chains originate from one sample sequenced in a study of cytomegalovirus exposure and HLA in healthy donors. PCR involved 60 Vbeta and 13 Jbeta primers. The repertoire was sequenced with immunoSEQ multiplex PCR; TCRdb's copy has only in-frame clones and lacks some. The data hold fewer than 80,000 clones, with around 76% observed a single time. Sample: PBMCs. The receptors were sampled from a young man in good health and CMV-seronegative.

The gene calls are TRBV2 and TRBJ2-5; 9 nucleotides match TRBD2. The V gene end was trimmed by 2 bases and the J gene end by 5 bases; junction bases not matched to a gene: 3. The CDR3 has 14 amino acids. The germline CDR1 and CDR2 sequences are SNHLY and FYNNEI. The CDR3 DNA reads TGTGCCAGCAGTGAAAGGCGGGGGGGGGAGACCCAGTACTTC. Protein sequence: CASSERRGGETQYF.

This clone turned up a few times. The chain joins TRBV18 to TRBJ2-7; 12 bases agree with TRBD2. Germline V gene lookup returns CDR1 KGHSH and CDR2 LQKENI. Trimming took 3 bases from V and 5 from J; bases not matched to a gene: 5. This CDR3 contains 15 residues. CDR3 DNA: TGTGCCAGCTCACCGCGGACTAGCGGGGTCGACGAGCAGTACTTC. Protein product: CASSPRTSGVDEQYF.

The V call is TRBV14, the J call TRBJ2-1; tentatively, D is TRBD1 (5 bases). Germline V lookup: CDR1 SGHDN, CDR2 FVKESK. This CDR3 spans 15 amino acids. The V end was cut by 6 bases, the J end by 3 bases, with 15 bases between. Here the CDR3 reads CASSPIGAVYNEQFF. CDR3 in DNA: TGTGCCAGCAGTCCAATTGGGGCCGTCTACAATGAGCAGTTCTTC.

The rearrangement links TRBV7-2 to TRBJ2-1; 9 nucleotides agree with TRBD1. The CDR3 has 13 residues. Germline V gives CDR1 SGHTA, CDR2 FQGNSA. V gave up 5 bases and J gave up 6 bases; unmatched junction bases: 2. The CDR3 region has the DNA TGTGCCAGCAGCAGACAGGGGGGCAATGAGCAGTTCTTC. This sequence encodes CASSRQGGNEQFF.

The chain carries TRBV11-2 and TRBJ1-3, with D unresolved. Germline V gene data show CDR1 as SGHAT and CDR2 as FQNNGV. CDR3 length equals 15 residues. Deletions cut 2 bases from V and 1 base from J, with 9 bases between. The CDR3 bases are TGTGCCAGCAGCTTAATGGCACGATCTGGAAACACCATATATTTT. This gives the protein CASSLMARSGNTIYF. The whole variable domain, filled in from reference TRBV11-2 and TRBJ1-3, reads EAGVAQSPRYKIIEKRQSVAFWCNPISGHATLYWYQQILGQGPKLLIQFQNNGVVDDSQLPKDRFSAERLKGVDSTLKIQPAKLEDSAVYLCASSLMARSGNTIYFGEGSWLTVV.

V gene TRBV29-1 combines with J gene TRBJ2-1, with D maybe TRBD2 (5 bases). In germline, CDR1 is SQVTM, CDR2 ANQGSEA. V was trimmed by 5 bases and J by 9 bases, leaving 8 bases between them. This CDR3 comprises 10 residues. DNA of the CDR3: TGCAGCGTTCGGGGTGGTGAGCAGTTCTTC. It is translated as CSVRGGEQFF.

V is TRBV5-1 and J is TRBJ2-5; 7 bases fit TRBD1. Germline V gene lookup returns CDR1 SGHRS and CDR2 YFSETQ. V shed 4 bases, J shed 5 bases, and the junction held 5 bases outside the gene matches. This CDR3 region has 13 residues. The CDR3 nucleotides read TGCGCCAGCAGCAGGGGGCGCGAGGAGACCCAGTACTTC. Translated, it gives CASSRGREETQYF.

The V gene is TRBV4-2, the J gene TRBJ1-6, with D possibly being TRBD1 (5 bases). The CDR3 loop spans 15 amino acids. With 0 bases removed from V and 6 bases from J, the gap between germline ends came to 9 bases. Germline V gene lookup returns CDR1 LGHNA and CDR2 YNFKEQ. CDR3 nucleotide sequence: TGTGCCAGCAGCCAAGATAGACAGAGTAATTCACCCCTCCACTTT. Translating it yields CASSQDRQSNSPLHF.

This chain joins TRBV4-3 and TRBJ2-3, with D unresolved. This CDR3 has 14 residues. Germline lookup yields CDR1 LGHNA and CDR2 YSLEER. V dropped 0 bases and J dropped 5 bases, with 9 bases sitting between them. The CDR3 protein is CASSQDNLRDTQYF. CDR3 DNA sequence: TGCGCCAGCAGCCAAGACAATTTGAGAGATACGCAGTATTTT.

The chain employs TRBV4-2 and TRBJ1-2, with D possibly TRBD1 on 6 matching bases. This CDR3 is 15 amino acids long. CDR1 is LGHNA and CDR2 is YNFKEQ in the germline V gene. The V and J ends lost 1 base and 5 bases respectively, with 14 bases between them. The chain's CDR3 is CASSQAQGNAYGYTF. The CDR3 coding sequence is TGTGCCAGCAGCCAAGCGCAGGGGAACGCATATGGCTACACCTTC.

This clone was observed once. V is TRBV7-9 and J is TRBJ2-5; 10 nucleotides align to TRBD1. Germline lookup yields CDR1 SEHNR and CDR2 FQNEAQ (reference sequence). V dropped 5 bases and J dropped 2; count of bases not matched to a gene: 11. This CDR3 spans 17 amino acids. The CDR3 DNA follows: TGTGCCAGCAGCCCGACAGGGGGCGCTGGGTTACAAGAGACCCAGTACTTC. Its translation is CASSPTGGAGLQETQYF.

V gene TRBV28 combines with J gene TRBJ2-5; 7 positions agree with TRBD2. The CDR3 sequence is 13 residues long. Per the germline V gene, CDR1 is MDHEN and CDR2 is SYDVKM. V dropped 5 bases and J dropped 8; count of bases not matched to a gene: 8. CDR3 loop: CASSPGGRKTQYF. DNA for the CDR3: TGTGCCAGCAGTCCGGGGGGAAGGAAAACCCAGTACTTC.

The V call is TRBV4-2, the J call TRBJ2-7, with D possibly being TRBD2 (6 bases). This CDR3 is built from 12 residues. V was pared by 7 bases and J by 2 bases, with 9 bases between. Germline V lookup: CDR1 LGHNA, CDR2 YNFKEQ. For the CDR3, the DNA is TGTGCCAGCATGGGAGGTACCTACGAGCAGTACTTC. It yields the protein CASMGGTYEQYF.

The rearrangement joins TRBV11-2 to TRBJ2-3; TRBD2 matches at 9 bases. V was pared by 5 bases and J by 2 bases, with 5 bases of the junction left unmatched. Germline values: CDR1 SGHAT, CDR2 FQNNGV. The CDR3 consists of 15 residues. In DNA, the CDR3 is TGTGCCAGCAGCCCGCTAGCGGGACCCACAGATACGCAGTATTTT. Its translation: CASSPLAGPTDTQYF. Full variable domain (missing parts from reference TRBV11-2 and TRBJ2-3): EAGVAQSPRYKIIEKRQSVAFWCNPISGHATLYWYQQILGQGPKLLIQFQNNGVVDDSQLPKDRFSAERLKGVDSTLKIQPAKLEDSAVYLCASSPLAGPTDTQYFGPGTRLTVL.